This T cell receptor (beta chain) is drawn from a study of blood T cells in healthy people across ages. As regards this clonotype: Its antigen is still unknown.

V lost 3 bases and J lost 4, with 9 bases in between. Germline lookup yields CDR1 MDHEN and CDR2 SYDVKM. The CDR3 totals 13 residues. The study's findings and limits: Aged donors had fewer naive CD4+ cells and lower diversity than long-lived donors.

Together with a sample-barcoded 5' primer, a J-beta primer mix was included in a second PCR lasting about 7 to 11 cycles. Tags on each cDNA molecule came from a template-switch adaptor with 12 random nucleotides. Paired-end reads containing CDR3 totaled no fewer than 2.5 million for each sample. A single record per CDR3 protein comes from TCRdb applying MiXCR to the 5' RACE reads. The data hold about 1.6 million distinct CDR3 sequences, with about 35% observed a single time. The sample was blood. This sequence was found in a woman aged 25 to 39 in good health. The chain carries TRBV28 and TRBJ1-2; D not resolved. The CDR3 nucleotides are TGTGCCAGCAGTTTGTATAGGGCCTATGGCTACACCTTC. It encodes CASSLYRAYGYTF.